Listed below are T cell receptor beta chains from one sample, sequenced in a study of T cells after yellow fever vaccination. TCRdb reprocessed the 5' RACE reads via MiXCR and lists one record per CDR3 protein. The data show 500,000 to 650,000 distinct CDR3 sequences, 12% seen once. The sequenced sample was PBMCs, obtained on the day of the yellow fever booster vaccination. The receptors originated from a young man who received the YFV17D yellow fever vaccine. The CDR3 runs from the conserved cysteine through the conserved F or W. The D gene is left open where the match is weak. The size entry is marked missing in some rows and otherwise reads once, few, many or a size class.

j_call: TRBJ2-7; d_call: TRBD2; clone_size: few; v_call: TRBV4-3; cdr3_aa: CASSQGSGTSYEQYF; cdr3_nt: TGCGCCAGCAGCCAAGGTAGCGGGACCTCTTACGAGCAGTACTTC
j_call: TRBJ2-7; d_call: .; clone_size: few; v_call: TRBV6-2/TRBV6-3; cdr3_aa: CASTWTGNPAYEQYF; cdr3_nt: TGTGCCAGCACCTGGACGGGGAACCCTGCCTACGAGCAGTACTTC
j_call: TRBJ2-7; d_call: .; clone_size: .; v_call: TRBV7-2; cdr3_aa: CASRARSSYEQYF; cdr3_nt: TGTGCCAGCAGAGCTCGGAGCTCCTACGAGCAGTACTTC
j_call: TRBJ2-7; d_call: TRBD1; clone_size: .; v_call: TRBV12-3/TRBV12-4; cdr3_aa: CASREPGTGGYEQYF; cdr3_nt: TGTGCCAGCAGGGAGCCCGGGACAGGGGGCTACGAGCAGTACTTC
j_call: TRBJ2-6; d_call: .; clone_size: .; v_call: TRBV6-1; cdr3_aa: CATDVSSGANVLTF; cdr3_nt: TGTGCCACGGACGTTTCCTCTGGGGCCAACGTCCTGACTTTC
j_call: TRBJ2-7; d_call: TRBD2; clone_size: few; v_call: TRBV27; cdr3_aa: CASSLFGRNYEQYF; cdr3_nt: TGTGCCAGCAGTTTATTCGGGAGGAATTACGAGCAGTACTTC
j_call: TRBJ2-7; d_call: .; clone_size: .; v_call: TRBV7-9; cdr3_aa: CASTQEGGTYEQYF; cdr3_nt: TGTGCCAGCACCCAGGAGGGTGGGACCTACGAGCAGTACTTC
j_call: TRBJ2-1; d_call: TRBD2; clone_size: .; v_call: TRBV6-2/TRBV6-3; cdr3_aa: CASSPTRGVSEQFF; cdr3_nt: TGTGCCAGCAGCCCTACCCGGGGGGTGAGTGAGCAGTTCTTC
j_call: TRBJ2-7; d_call: .; clone_size: .; v_call: TRBV7-2; cdr3_aa: CASSPRPGQGAYEQYF; cdr3_nt: TGTGCCAGCAGCCCTCGACCGGGGCAGGGAGCCTACGAGCAGTACTTC
j_call: TRBJ2-7; d_call: TRBD1; clone_size: .; v_call: TRBV3-1; cdr3_aa: CASSQPDRTYEQYF; cdr3_nt: TGTGCCAGCAGCCAGCCGGACAGGACCTACGAGCAGTACTTC
j_call: TRBJ2-3; d_call: .; clone_size: few; v_call: TRBV20-1; cdr3_aa: CSARVYGVGDTQYF; cdr3_nt: TGCAGTGCTCGCGTGTATGGCGTTGGGGATACGCAGTATTTT
j_call: TRBJ2-2; d_call: .; clone_size: .; v_call: TRBV7-2; cdr3_aa: CASSPRGPSNTGELFF; cdr3_nt: TGTGCCAGCAGCCCCAGGGGCCCCTCGAACACCGGGGAGCTGTTTTTT
j_call: TRBJ2-5; d_call: .; clone_size: few; v_call: TRBV7-9; cdr3_aa: CATSSRGRWETQYF; cdr3_nt: TGTGCCACCTCTAGCCGGGGGCGGTGGGAGACCCAGTACTTC
j_call: TRBJ2-7; d_call: TRBD2; clone_size: .; v_call: TRBV10-1; cdr3_aa: CASRDGTRSSYEQYF; cdr3_nt: TGCGCCAGCAGGGATGGGACTAGGAGCTCCTACGAGCAGTACTTC
j_call: TRBJ2-5; d_call: TRBD2; clone_size: .; v_call: TRBV7-2; cdr3_aa: CASSLAASGPTQYF; cdr3_nt: TGTGCCAGCAGCTTAGCTGCTAGCGGCCCGACCCAGTACTTC
j_call: TRBJ2-7; d_call: .; clone_size: few; v_call: TRBV5-4; cdr3_aa: CATQGTSYEQYF; cdr3_nt: TGTGCCACCCAGGGGACATCCTACGAGCAGTACTTC
j_call: TRBJ2-3; d_call: TRBD1; clone_size: many; v_call: TRBV9; cdr3_aa: CASSVGGTGADTQYF; cdr3_nt: TGTGCCAGCAGCGTAGGTGGGACAGGGGCAGATACGCAGTATTTT
j_call: TRBJ1-5; d_call: TRBD1; clone_size: many; v_call: TRBV20-1; cdr3_aa: CSARGTGGPLGGQPQHF; cdr3_nt: TGCAGTGCTAGGGGGACAGGGGGCCCCTTGGGCGGTCAGCCCCAGCATTTT
j_call: TRBJ2-5; d_call: .; clone_size: .; v_call: TRBV20-1; cdr3_aa: CSARELALGRETQYF; cdr3_nt: TGCAGTGCTAGAGAGTTAGCCTTGGGGAGAGAGACCCAGTACTTC
j_call: TRBJ2-3; d_call: .; clone_size: few; v_call: TRBV5-4; cdr3_aa: CASSIRSISTDTQYF; cdr3_nt: TGTGCCAGCAGCATCAGGAGTATAAGCACAGATACGCAGTATTTT
j_call: TRBJ2-7; d_call: .; clone_size: many; v_call: TRBV11-2; cdr3_aa: CASSLGTNEQYF; cdr3_nt: TGTGCCAGCAGCTTAGGGACAAACGAGCAGTACTTC
j_call: TRBJ2-7; d_call: TRBD2; clone_size: many; v_call: TRBV27; cdr3_aa: CASSFFAPSGSHYEQYF; cdr3_nt: TGTGCCAGCAGTTTCTTCGCCCCTAGCGGGAGCCACTACGAGCAGTACTTC
j_call: TRBJ2-3; d_call: .; clone_size: .; v_call: TRBV29-1; cdr3_aa: CSVEGGTYSTDTQYF; cdr3_nt: TGCAGCGTTGAAGGAGGGACGTACAGCACAGATACGCAGTATTTT